The subject of this entry is one T cell receptor (beta chain). What it binds is unknown. The data originate from a study of T-cell memory formation after mild COVID-19. Broader study findings: SARS-CoV-2 specificity of second-wave clones peaking day 37 was unconfirmed. Pre-infection memory already had some responding clones, implying cross-reactive memory joined.

The 5'RACE method, run with constant-segment primers, produced TCR alpha and TCR beta cDNA libraries (carrying sample barcodes and UMIs). MiXCR, run by TCRdb on the 5' RACE reads, gives a single entry per CDR3 protein. The sample gives approximately 110,000 distinct CDR3 sequences, about 24% of which show up once; roughly 37% is in the top ten. This CDR3 spans 15 amino acids. Trimming shortened V by 7 bases and J by 0 bases, and 15 bases separated the two germline ends. The sample consisted of PBMCs or a T cell subset sorted from them (not recorded which). This TCR came from a man aged 18 to 29 who had mild COVID-19 (a few samples of this study predate the infection). Cell type and time point are not known. This chain joins TRBV12-3 or TRBV12-4 and TRBJ1-1; perhaps TRBD1 as D (6 bases). In nucleotides, the CDR3 is TGTGCCAGCACCCAAGACAGGATAGTGAACACTGAAGCTTTCTTT. Translated: CASTQDRIVNTEAFF.